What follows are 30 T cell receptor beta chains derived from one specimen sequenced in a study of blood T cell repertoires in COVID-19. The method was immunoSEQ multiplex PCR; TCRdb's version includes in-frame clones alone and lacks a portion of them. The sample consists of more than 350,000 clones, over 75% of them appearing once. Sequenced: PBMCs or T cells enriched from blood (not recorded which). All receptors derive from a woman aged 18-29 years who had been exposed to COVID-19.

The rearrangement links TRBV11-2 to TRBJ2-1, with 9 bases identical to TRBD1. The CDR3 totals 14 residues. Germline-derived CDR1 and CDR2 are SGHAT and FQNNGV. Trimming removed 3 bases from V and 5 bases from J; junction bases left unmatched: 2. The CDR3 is CASSFGQGNNEQFF. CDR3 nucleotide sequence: TGTGCCAGCAGCTTCGGACAGGGGAACAATGAGCAGTTCTTC.

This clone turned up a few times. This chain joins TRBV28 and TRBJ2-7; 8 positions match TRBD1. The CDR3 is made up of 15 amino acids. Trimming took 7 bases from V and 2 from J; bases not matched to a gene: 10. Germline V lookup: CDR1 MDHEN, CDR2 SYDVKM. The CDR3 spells CASKSGGAITYEQYF. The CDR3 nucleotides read TGTGCCAGCAAATCAGGGGGCGCGATAACCTACGAGCAGTACTTC.

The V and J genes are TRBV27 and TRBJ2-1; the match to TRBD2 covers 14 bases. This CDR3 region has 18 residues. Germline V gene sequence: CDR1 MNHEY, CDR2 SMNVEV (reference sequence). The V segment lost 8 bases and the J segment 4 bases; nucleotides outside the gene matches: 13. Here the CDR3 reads CASEKLGLAGGSYNEQFF. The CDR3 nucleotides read TGTGCCAGCGAAAAACTCGGACTAGCGGGGGGATCATACAATGAGCAGTTCTTC.

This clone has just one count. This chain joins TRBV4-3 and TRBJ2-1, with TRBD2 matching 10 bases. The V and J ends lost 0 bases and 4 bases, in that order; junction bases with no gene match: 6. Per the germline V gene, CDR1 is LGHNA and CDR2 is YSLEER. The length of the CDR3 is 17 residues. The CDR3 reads CASSQDLLAGVYNEQFF. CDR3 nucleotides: TGCGCCAGCAGCCAAGATCTCCTAGCGGGGGTATACAATGAGCAGTTCTTC.

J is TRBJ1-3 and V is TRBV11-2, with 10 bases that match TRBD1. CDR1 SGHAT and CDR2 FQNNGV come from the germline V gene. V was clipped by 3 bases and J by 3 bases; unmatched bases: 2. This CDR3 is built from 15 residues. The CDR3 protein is CASSLGTGVGNTIYF. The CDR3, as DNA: TGTGCCAGCAGCTTGGGGACAGGGGTTGGAAACACCATATATTTT.

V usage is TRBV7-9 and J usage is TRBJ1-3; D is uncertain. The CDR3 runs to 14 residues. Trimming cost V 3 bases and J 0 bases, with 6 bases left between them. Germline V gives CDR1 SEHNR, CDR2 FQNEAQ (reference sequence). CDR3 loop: CASSFRSSGNTIYF. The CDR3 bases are TGTGCCAGCAGCTTCCGTAGCTCTGGAAACACCATATATTTT.

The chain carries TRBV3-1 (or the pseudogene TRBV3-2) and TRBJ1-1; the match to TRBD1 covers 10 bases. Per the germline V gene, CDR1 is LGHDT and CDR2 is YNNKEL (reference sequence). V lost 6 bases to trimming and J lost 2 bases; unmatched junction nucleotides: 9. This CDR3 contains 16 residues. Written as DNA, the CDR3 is TGTGCCAGCAGTTTGGACAGGGGGACCCAAAACACTGAAGCTTTCTTT. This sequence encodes CASSLDRGTQNTEAFF.

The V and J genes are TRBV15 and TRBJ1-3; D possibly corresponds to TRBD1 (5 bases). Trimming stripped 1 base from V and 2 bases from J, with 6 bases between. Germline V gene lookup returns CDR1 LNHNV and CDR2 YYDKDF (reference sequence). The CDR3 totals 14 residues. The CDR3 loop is CATSRGGTGNTIYF. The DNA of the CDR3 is TGTGCCACCAGCAGAGGGGGCACTGGAAACACCATATATTTT.

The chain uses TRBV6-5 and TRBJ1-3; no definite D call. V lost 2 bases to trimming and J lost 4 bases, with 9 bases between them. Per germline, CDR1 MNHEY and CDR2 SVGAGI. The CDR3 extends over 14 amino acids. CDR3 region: CASSYRESGNTIYF. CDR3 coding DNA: TGTGCCAGCAGTTACAGAGAGTCGGGAAACACCATATATTTT.

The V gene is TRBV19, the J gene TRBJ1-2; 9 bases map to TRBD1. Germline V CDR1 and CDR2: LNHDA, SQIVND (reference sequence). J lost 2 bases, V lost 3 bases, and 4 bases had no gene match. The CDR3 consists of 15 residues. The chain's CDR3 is CASSIGTGPNYGYTF. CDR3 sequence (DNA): TGTGCCAGTAGTATTGGGACAGGGCCGAACTATGGCTACACCTTC.

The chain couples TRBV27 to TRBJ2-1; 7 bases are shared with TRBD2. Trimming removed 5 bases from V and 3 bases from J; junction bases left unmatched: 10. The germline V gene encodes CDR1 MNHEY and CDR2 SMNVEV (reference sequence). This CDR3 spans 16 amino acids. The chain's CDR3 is CASSKVGASGYNEQFF. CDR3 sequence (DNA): TGTGCCAGCAGTAAGGTTGGGGCTAGCGGCTACAATGAGCAGTTCTTC.

Here the CDR3 reads CASQDRGFTGELFF. The CDR3 DNA sequence: TGTGCCAGCCAAGACAGGGGTTTCACCGGGGAGCTGTTTTTT. V gene TRBV27 combines with J gene TRBJ2-2; TRBD1 agrees at 8 bases. J gave up 4 bases and V 8 bases, and 6 bases lay outside the gene matches. The CDR3 covers 14 residues. The germline V gene encodes CDR1 MNHEY and CDR2 SMNVEV (reference sequence).

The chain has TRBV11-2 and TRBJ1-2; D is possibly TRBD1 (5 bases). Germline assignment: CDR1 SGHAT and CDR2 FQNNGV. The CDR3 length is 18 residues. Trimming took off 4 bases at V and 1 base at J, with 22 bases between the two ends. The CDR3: CASSSPRDRVKNNYGYTF. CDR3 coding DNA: TGTGCCAGCAGCTCGCCGCGGGACCGAGTGAAGAATAACTATGGCTACACCTTC.

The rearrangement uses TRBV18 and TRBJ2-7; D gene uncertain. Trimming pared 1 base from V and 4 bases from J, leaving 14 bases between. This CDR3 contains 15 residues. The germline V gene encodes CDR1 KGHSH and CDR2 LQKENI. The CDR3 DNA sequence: TGTGCCAGCTCACCACTACTCAGAGCGTCATACGAGCAGTACTTC. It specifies CASSPLLRASYEQYF.

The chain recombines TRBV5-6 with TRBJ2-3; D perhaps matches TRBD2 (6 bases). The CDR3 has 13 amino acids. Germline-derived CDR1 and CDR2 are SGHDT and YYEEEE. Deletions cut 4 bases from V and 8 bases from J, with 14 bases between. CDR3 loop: CASSPRPGGTQYF. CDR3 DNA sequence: TGTGCCAGCAGCCCTCGGCCCGGGGGTACGCAGTATTTT.

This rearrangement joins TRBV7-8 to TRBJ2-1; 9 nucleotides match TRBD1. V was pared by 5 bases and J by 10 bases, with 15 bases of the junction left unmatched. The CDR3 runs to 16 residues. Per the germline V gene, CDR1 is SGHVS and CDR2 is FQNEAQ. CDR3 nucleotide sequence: TGTGCCAGCAGCCCTAACGGGGACAGGGAAATGGCGGAGCAGTTCTTC. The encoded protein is CASSPNGDREMAEQFF.

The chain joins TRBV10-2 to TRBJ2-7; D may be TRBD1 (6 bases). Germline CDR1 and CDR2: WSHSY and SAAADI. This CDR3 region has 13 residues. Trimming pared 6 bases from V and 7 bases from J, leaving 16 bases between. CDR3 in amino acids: CASSHEQGLEQYF. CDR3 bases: TGCGCCAGCAGCCACGAACAGGGTTTGGAGCAGTACTTC.

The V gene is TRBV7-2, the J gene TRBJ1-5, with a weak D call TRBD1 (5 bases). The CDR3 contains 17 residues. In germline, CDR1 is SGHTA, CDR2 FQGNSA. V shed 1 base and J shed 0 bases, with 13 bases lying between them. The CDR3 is CASSLDTGPTSNQPQHF. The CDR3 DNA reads TGTGCCAGCAGCTTAGACACAGGACCTACTAGCAATCAGCCCCAGCATTTT. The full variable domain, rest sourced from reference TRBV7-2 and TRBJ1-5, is GAGVSQSPSNKVTEKGKDVELRCDPISGHTALYWYRQSLGQGLEFLIYFQGNSAPDKSGLPSDRFSAERTGGSVSTLTIQRTQQEDSAVYLCASSLDTGPTSNQPQHFGDGTRLSIL.

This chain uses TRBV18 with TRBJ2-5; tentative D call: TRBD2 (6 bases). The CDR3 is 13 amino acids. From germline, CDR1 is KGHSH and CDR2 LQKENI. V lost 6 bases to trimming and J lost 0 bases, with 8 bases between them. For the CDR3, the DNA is TGTGCCAGCTCGACTAGACACCAAGAGACCCAGTACTTC. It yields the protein CASSTRHQETQYF.

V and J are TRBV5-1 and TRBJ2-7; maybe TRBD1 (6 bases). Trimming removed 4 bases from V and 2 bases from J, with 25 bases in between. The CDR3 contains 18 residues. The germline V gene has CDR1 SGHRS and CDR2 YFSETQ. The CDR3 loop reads CASSGLKYGTTKAYEQYF. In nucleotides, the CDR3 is TGCGCCAGCAGCGGGCTAAAATATGGGACAACGAAGGCCTACGAGCAGTACTTC.

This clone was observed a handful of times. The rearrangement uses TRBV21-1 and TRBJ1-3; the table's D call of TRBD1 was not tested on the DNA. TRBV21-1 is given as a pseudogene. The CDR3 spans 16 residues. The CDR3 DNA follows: TGTGCCAGCAGCAGCCGAACTCAGGGGTCTGGAAACACCATATATTTT. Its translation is CASSSRTQGSGNTIYF.

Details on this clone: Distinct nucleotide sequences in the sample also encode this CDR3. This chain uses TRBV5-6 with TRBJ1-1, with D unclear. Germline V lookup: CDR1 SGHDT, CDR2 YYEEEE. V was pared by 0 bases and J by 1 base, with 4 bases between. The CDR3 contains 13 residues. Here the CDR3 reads CASSLAGNTEAFF. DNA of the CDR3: TGTGCCAGCAGCTTGGCAGGGAACACTGAAGCTTTCTTT.

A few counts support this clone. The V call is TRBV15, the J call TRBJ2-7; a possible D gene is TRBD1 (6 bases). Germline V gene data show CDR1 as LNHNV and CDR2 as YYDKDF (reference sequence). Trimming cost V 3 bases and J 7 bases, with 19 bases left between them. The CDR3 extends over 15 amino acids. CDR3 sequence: CATSSMQGLHGEQYF. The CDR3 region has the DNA TGTGCCACCAGCAGTATGCAGGGGCTCCACGGGGAGCAGTACTTC.

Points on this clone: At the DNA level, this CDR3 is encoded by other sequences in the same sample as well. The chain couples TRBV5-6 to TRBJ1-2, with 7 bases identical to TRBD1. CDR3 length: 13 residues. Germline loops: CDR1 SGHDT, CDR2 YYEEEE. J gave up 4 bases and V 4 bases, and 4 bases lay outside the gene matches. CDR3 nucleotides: TGTGCCAGCAGCCTCGACAGGGCCTATGGCTACACCTTC. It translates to CASSLDRAYGYTF.

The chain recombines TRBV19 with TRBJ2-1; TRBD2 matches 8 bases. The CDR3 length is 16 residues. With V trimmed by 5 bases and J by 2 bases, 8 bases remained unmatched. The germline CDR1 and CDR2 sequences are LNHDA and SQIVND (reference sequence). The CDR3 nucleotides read TGTGCCAGTAGTCCCCGGGTAGCGGGGACCTACAATGAGCAGTTCTTC. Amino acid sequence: CASSPRVAGTYNEQFF. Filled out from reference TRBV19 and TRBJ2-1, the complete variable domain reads DGGITQSPKYLFRKEGQNVTLSCEQNLNHDAMYWYRQDPGQGLRLIYYSQIVNDFQKGDIAEGYSVSREKKESFPLTVTSAQKNPTAFYLCASSPRVAGTYNEQFFGPGTRLTVL.

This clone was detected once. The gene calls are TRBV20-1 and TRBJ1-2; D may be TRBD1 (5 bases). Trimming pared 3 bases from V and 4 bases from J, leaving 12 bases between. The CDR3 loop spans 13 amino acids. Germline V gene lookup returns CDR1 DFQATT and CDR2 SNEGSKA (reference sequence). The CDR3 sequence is CSASVQGPYGYTF. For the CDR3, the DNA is TGCAGTGCTAGTGTCCAGGGCCCCTATGGCTACACCTTC.

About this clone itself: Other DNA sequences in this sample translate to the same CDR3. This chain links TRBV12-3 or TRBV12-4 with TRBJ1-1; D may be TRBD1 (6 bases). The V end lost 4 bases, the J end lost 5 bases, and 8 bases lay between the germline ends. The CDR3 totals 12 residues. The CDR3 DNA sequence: TGTGCCAGCAGTTCAGGGGCGACTGAAGCTTTCTTT. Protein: CASSSGATEAFF.

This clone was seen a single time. CDR3 in amino acids: CASSQADSYGYTF. Here the CDR3 DNA reads TGTGCCAGCAGCCAAGCGGACAGTTATGGCTACACCTTC. The rearrangement links TRBV3-1 (or the pseudogene TRBV3-2) to TRBJ1-2, with D perhaps matching TRBD1 (6 bases). The CDR3 is 13 residues long. Trimming cost V 1 base and J 5 bases, with 8 bases left between them. The germline V gene encodes CDR1 LGHDT and CDR2 YNNKEL (reference sequence).

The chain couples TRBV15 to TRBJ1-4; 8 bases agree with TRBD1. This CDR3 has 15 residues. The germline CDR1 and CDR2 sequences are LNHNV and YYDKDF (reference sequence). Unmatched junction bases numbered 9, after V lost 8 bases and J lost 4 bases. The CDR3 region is CATVTTRGRNEKLFF. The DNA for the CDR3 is TGTGCCACCGTTACGACCAGGGGGCGTAATGAAAAACTGTTTTTT.

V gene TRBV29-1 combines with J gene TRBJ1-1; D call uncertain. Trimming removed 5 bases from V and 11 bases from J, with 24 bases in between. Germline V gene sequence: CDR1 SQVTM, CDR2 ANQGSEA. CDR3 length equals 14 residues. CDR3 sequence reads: CSVTTLGGQGGAFF. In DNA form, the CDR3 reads TGCAGCGTTACAACCCTCGGAGGGCAAGGCGGGGCTTTCTTT.